These 10 T cell receptor beta chains were sequenced from one sample in a study of tumour-infiltrating T cells in Burkitt lymphoma. Sequencing used immunoSEQ multiplex PCR; TCRdb keeps in-frame clones, though not all of them. Of some 13,000 clones listed, more than 70% are singletons. The material sequenced was tumor tissue. These receptors all come from a human donor with diffuse large B-cell lymphoma.

This clone came up a few times. The CDR3 reads CSASLVEAFF. CDR3 bases: TGCAGTGCTAGTCTGGTTGAAGCTTTCTTT. The rearrangement joins TRBV20-1 to TRBJ1-1; D remains unclear. The CDR3 contains 10 residues. Germline loops: CDR1 DFQATT, CDR2 SNEGSKA (reference sequence). Trimming cost V 3 bases and J 7 bases, with 6 bases left between them.

The chain employs TRBV12-1 and TRBJ2-3; TRBD2 is taken as the D call from the table, unchecked against the DNA. TRBV12-1 constitutes a pseudogene. This CDR3 spans 16 amino acids. CDR3 amino acids: CASSPRLAGPTDTQYF. DNA for the CDR3: TGTGCCAGCAGCCCACGACTAGCGGGCCCCACAGATACGCAGTATTTT.

This chain connects TRBV5-4 to TRBJ2-7; TRBD2 matches at 15 bases. CDR1 is SGHNT, CDR2 YYREEE, per germline (reference sequence). V lost 7 bases to trimming and J lost 5 bases; unmatched junction nucleotides: 10. The CDR3 runs 16 residues. CDR3 sequence (DNA): TGTGCCAGCGGCTCGGGACTAGCGGGAGGTTTCCACGAGCAGTACGTC. As protein: CASGSGLAGGFHEQYV.

This clone was seen a few times. The chain carries TRBV10-3 and TRBJ1-4; the D is unclear. Germline CDR1 reads ENHRY; CDR2 reads SYGVKD. V dropped 6 bases and J dropped 1 base, with 12 bases sitting between them. The CDR3 has 15 amino acids. The CDR3 here is CAISGEGLTNEKLFF. The CDR3 nucleotides read TGTGCCATCAGCGGGGAAGGACTAACTAATGAAAAACTGTTTTTT.

V usage is TRBV19 and J usage is TRBJ2-7, with TRBD1 identical over 9 bases. The CDR3 sequence is 15 residues long. CDR1 is LNHDA and CDR2 is SQIVND in the germline V gene (reference sequence). V was clipped by 3 bases and J by 3 bases; unmatched bases: 6. The CDR3 spells CASSIGTGIYYEQYV. The DNA of the CDR3 is TGTGCCAGTAGTATTGGGACAGGGATTTACTACGAGCAGTACGTC.

V gene TRBV5-6 combines with J gene TRBJ1-1; possibly TRBD1 for D (5 bases). The CDR3 is 14 residues long. Germline lookup yields CDR1 SGHDT and CDR2 YYEEEE. V was pared by 4 bases and J by 5 bases, with 15 bases between. The CDR3 reads CASSRRGRTTEAFF. The CDR3, as DNA: TGTGCCAGCAGCAGGAGGGGACGAACGACTGAAGCTTTCTTT.

This clone was recorded a few times. The rearrangement joins TRBV7-9 to TRBJ2-2, with D possibly being TRBD2 (6 bases). Germline CDR1 reads SEHNR; CDR2 reads FQNEAQ (reference sequence). Trimming removed 3 bases at V and 6 bases at J, with 14 bases between. The CDR3 covers 15 residues. CDR3 in amino acids: CASSFDQRVAGELFF. CDR3 bases: TGTGCCAGCAGCTTCGATCAGCGGGTCGCCGGGGAGCTGTTTTTT.

This sequence joins TRBV6-1 and TRBJ1-1; D gene unclear. The V end lost 5 bases, the J end lost 1 base, and 14 bases lay between the germline ends. The germline gives CDR1 MNHNS, CDR2 SASEGT. This CDR3 has 15 residues. CDR3 loop: CASSPAGLTNTEAFF. The CDR3 DNA sequence: TGTGCCAGCAGTCCCGCCGGACTTACGAACACTGAAGCTTTCTTT.

This chain connects TRBV2 to TRBJ1-2; no clear D gene. Germline V lookup: CDR1 SNHLY, CDR2 FYNNEI. With 3 bases removed from V and 4 bases from J, the gap between germline ends came to 12 bases. CDR3 length: 14 amino acids. The CDR3 nucleotides read TGTGCCAGCAGTGAGGATACCTGGGGCTATGGCTACACCTTC. The encoded protein is CASSEDTWGYGYTF. Full variable domain (outside the CDR3, taken from reference TRBV2 and TRBJ1-2): EPEVTQTPSHQVTQMGQEVILRCVPISNHLYFYWYRQILGQKVEFLVSFYNNEISEKSEIFDDQFSVERPDGSNFTLKIRSTKLEDSAMYFCASSEDTWGYGYTFGSGTRLTVV.

In its sample, this clone was seen once. This chain connects TRBV2 to TRBJ1-2; tentative D call: TRBD1 (5 bases). Deletions cut 1 base from V and 8 bases from J, with 5 bases between. Germline V gene data show CDR1 as SNHLY and CDR2 as FYNNEI. The length of the CDR3 is 11 residues. The CDR3 loop reads CASSEGGGYTF. CDR3 nucleotides: TGTGCCAGCAGTGAAGGGGGGGGCTACACCTTC.